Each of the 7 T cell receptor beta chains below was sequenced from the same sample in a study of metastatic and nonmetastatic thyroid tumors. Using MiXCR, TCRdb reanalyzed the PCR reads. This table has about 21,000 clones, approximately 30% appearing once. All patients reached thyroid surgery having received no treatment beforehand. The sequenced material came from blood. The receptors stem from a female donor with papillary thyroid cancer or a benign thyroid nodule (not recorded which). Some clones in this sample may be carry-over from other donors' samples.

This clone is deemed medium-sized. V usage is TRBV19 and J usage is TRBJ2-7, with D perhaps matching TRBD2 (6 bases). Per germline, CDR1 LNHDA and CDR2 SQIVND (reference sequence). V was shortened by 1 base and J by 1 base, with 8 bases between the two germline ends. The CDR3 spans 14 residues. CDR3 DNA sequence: TGTGCCAGTAGTATAGGGCGGGGTTCCTACGAGCAGTACTTC. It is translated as CASSIGRGSYEQYF. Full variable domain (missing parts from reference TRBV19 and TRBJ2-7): DGGITQSPKYLFRKEGQNVTLSCEQNLNHDAMYWYRQDPGQGLRLIYYSQIVNDFQKGDIAEGYSVSREKKESFPLTVTSAQKNPTAFYLCASSIGRGSYEQYFGPGTRLTVT.

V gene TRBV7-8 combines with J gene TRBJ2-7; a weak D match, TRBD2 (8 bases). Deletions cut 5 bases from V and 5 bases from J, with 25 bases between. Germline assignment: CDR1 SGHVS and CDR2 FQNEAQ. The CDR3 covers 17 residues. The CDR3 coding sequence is TGTGCCAGCAGCCGGGACAGACCGGGGGGGAGCTACGACGAGCAGTACTTC. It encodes CASSRDRPGGSYDEQYF.

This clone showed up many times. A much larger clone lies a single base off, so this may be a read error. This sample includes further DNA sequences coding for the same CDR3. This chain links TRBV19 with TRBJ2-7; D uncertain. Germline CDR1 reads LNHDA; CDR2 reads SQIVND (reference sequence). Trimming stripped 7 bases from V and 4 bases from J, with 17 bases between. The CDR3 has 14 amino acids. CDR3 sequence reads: CASTDSGRPYEQYF. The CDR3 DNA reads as TGTGCCAGTACTGATAGTGGGCGCCCTTACGAGCAGTACTTC.

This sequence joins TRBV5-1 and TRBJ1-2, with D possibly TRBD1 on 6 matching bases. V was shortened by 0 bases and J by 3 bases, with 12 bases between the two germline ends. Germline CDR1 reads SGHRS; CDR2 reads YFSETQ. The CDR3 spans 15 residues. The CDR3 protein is CASSLDRESDYGYTF. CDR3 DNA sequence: TGCGCCAGCAGCTTGGACAGGGAATCTGACTATGGCTACACCTTC.

CDR3 DNA sequence: TGTGCCAGCAGCCAGTCCGGGACTAGCGGTTTTTATGAGCAGTTCTTC. It specifies CASSQSGTSGFYEQFF. This chain connects TRBV14 to TRBJ2-1, with TRBD2 identical over 11 bases. The CDR3 runs to 16 residues. CDR1 is SGHDN and CDR2 is FVKESK in the germline V gene. J lost 8 bases, V lost 3 bases, and 9 bases had no gene match.

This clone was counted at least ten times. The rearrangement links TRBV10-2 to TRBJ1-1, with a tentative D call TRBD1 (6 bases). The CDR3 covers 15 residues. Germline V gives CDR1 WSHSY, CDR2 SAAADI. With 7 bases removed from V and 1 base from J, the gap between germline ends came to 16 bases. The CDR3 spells CASTPFDRTNTEAFF. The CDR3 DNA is TGCGCCAGCACCCCATTCGACAGGACGAACACTGAAGCTTTCTTT.

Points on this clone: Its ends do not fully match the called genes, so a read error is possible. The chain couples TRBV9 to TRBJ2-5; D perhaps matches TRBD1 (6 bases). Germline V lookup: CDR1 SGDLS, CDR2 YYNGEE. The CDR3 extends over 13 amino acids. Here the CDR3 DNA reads TGTGCAAGCAGCGGACAGAGTCAGATGGCCCAGTACTTC. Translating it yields CASSGQSQMAQYF.